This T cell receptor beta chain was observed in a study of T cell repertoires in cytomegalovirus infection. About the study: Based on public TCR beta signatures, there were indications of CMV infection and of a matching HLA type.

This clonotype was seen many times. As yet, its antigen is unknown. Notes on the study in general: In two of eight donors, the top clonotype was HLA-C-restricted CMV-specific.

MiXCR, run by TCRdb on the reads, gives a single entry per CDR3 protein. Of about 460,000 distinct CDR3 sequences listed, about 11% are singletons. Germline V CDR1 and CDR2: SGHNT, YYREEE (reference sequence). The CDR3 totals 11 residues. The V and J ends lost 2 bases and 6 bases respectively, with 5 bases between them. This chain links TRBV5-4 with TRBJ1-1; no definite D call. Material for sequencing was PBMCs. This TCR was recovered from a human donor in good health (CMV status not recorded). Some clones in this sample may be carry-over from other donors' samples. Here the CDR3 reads CASSFRSEAFF. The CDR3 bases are TGTGCCAGCAGCTTTCGATCTGAAGCTTTCTTT.